One T cell receptor beta chain is described in this entry. Its antigen is currently not known. No quality values exist for individual bases; no much larger clone is one base distant. The immunoSEQ Assay, a bias-controlled multiplex PCR, was used to amplify TCRbeta CDR3 regions from genomic DNA. The authors' analysis ran thus. Nucleated cell counts per sample were estimated from amplification of reference gene primers within the assay. To quantify the absolute abundance of each unique TCRbeta CDR3 rearrangement, sequence reads were collapsed and filtered. Productive Simpson clonality was computed per sample as the square root of Simpson's diversity index over productive rearrangements. TCRdb carries this immuneACCESS record with in-frame sequences only. Its versions omit some clonotypes, under half of them owing to an unresolved V gene in the studies checked, with the rest unexplained. V, J and clone size are taken as reported in that table, and D and trimming were inferred from the DNA itself. The sample profile shows over 130,000 clones; 65% to 90% of them were found once. The ten largest clones represent roughly 3.4% of the sample.

Whole blood was collected in K2EDTA tubes by collaborating institutions according to the institutions' own protocols. For TCRbeta analysis, collaborators shipped samples in one of three forms: frozen whole blood, isolated PBMCs, or DNA extracted from either of those sample types. The data originate from a study of blood T cell repertoires in COVID-19 (dated by TCRdb to 2020 to 2022). With respect to the entire study: Samples from collaborators originated in the United States, Italy and Spain and spanned both the acute and convalescent phases of COVID-19. The prospective study material was composed of cDNA or gDNA derived from T cells, B-cell-depleted T cells, or PBMCs. Subjects who had been exposed to COVID-19, were actively infected with it, or had recovered from it provided the deeply sampled blood TCRbeta repertoires that made up the dataset. The repertoires were released in a freely available public database intended as a resource for research on the immune response to SARS-CoV-2. Samples were obtained from the ongoing ImmuneRACE study (first 160 participants) and from about 1,300 subjects provided by 6 global collaborators. A de-identified subject ID, COVID-19 status, age in years and sex were almost always included in the sample metadata. Where available, HLA class I and class II types were taken from metadata supplied by the sample provider and were not determined by assay-based typing.

The research as a whole found: Clinical and demographic metadata were provided uncurated, with the amount varying by source and participant.

The sample taken for sequencing was peripheral blood. This receptor was obtained from a man between 70 and 80 years old with acute or convalescent COVID-19.

The CDR3 protein sequence reads: CASSQESPDRAHGYTF. The nucleotides are TGCGCCAGCAGCCAAGAATCTCCCGACAGGGCTCATGGCTACACCTTC. The chain was built from TRBV4-3 and TRBJ1-2; 7 bases in the junction line up with TRBD1. CDR1 and CDR2 were assigned from the germline V gene as LGHNA and YSLEER. V lost 0 bases and J lost 6 bases, and the count of bases not matched to a germline gene is 10. From cysteine to phenylalanine, the CDR3 is 16 amino acids long. Only the CDR3 part of the read is kept: 48 bases, read in frame from the first base.